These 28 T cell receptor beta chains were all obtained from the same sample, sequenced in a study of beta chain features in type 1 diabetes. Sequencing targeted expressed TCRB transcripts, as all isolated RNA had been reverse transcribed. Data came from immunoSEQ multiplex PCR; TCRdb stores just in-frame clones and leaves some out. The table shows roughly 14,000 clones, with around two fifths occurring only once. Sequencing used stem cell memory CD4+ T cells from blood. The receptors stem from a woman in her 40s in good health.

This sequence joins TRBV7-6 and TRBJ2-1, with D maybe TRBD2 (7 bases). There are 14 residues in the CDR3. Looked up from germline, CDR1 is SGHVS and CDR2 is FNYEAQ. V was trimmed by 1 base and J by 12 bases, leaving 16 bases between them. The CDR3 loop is CASSLEGGGPGQFF. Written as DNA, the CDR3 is TGTGCCAGCAGCTTAGAGGGGGGGGGCCCAGGGCAGTTCTTC.

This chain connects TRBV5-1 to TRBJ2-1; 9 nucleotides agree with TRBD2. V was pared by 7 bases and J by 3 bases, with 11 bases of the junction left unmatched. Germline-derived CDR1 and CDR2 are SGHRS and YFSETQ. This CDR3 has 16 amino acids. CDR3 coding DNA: TGCGCCAGCTCCGGGAGGTTAGCGGGGGACTACAATGAGCAGTTCTTC. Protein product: CASSGRLAGDYNEQFF.

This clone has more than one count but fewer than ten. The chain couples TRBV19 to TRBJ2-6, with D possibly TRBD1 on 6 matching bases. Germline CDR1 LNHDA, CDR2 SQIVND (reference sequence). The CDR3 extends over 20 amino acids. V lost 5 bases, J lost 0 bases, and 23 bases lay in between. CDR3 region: CASSPWVFTGMISGANVLTF. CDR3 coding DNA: TGTGCCAGTAGTCCTTGGGTGTTTACAGGGATGATCTCTGGGGCCAACGTCCTGACTTTC.

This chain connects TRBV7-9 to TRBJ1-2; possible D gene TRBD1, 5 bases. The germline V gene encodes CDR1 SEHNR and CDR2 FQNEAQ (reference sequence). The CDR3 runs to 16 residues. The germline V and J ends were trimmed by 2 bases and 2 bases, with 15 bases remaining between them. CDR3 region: CASSLQGVHPNYGYTF. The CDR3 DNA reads TGTGCCAGCAGCTTACAAGGGGTCCATCCCAACTATGGCTACACCTTC.

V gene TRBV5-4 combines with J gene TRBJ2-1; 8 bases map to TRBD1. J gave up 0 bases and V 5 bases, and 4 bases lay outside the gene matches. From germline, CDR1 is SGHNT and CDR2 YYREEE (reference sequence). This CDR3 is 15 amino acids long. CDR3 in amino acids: CASRGQDSSYNEQFF. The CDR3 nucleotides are TGTGCCAGCAGGGGACAGGACAGCTCCTACAATGAGCAGTTCTTC.

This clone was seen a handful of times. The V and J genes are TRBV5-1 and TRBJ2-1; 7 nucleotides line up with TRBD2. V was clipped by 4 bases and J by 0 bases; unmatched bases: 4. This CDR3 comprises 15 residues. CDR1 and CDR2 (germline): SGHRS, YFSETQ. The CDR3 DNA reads TGCGCCAGCAGCCGGGGGGTCAGCTCCTACAATGAGCAGTTCTTC. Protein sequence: CASSRGVSSYNEQFF.

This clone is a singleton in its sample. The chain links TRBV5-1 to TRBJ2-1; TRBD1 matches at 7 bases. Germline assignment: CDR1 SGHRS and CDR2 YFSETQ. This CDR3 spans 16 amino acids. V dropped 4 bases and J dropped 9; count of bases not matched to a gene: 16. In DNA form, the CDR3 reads TGCGCCAGCAGCACCCAGGGGGTAGATGGATCTACTGAGCAGTTCTTC. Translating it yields CASSTQGVDGSTEQFF.

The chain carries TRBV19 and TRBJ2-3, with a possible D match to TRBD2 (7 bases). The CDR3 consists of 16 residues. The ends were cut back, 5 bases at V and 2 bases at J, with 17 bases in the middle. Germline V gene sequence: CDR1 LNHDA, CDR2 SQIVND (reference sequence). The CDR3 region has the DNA TGTGCCAGTAGTTCCTGGGGGCGGGGGATCACAGATACGCAGTATTTT. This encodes CASSSWGRGITDTQYF.

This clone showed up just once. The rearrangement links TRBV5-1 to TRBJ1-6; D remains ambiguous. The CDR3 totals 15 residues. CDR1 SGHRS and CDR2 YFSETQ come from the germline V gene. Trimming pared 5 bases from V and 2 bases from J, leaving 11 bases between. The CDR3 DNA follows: TGCGCCAGCAGTTGGAGGGATGCCTATAATTCACCCCTCCACTTT. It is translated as CASSWRDAYNSPLHF.

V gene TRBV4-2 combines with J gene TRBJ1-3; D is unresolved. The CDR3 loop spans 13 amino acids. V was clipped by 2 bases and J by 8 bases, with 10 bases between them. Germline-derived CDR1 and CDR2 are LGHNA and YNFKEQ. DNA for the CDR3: TGTGCCAGCAGCCAATTGAATGAGCACACCATATATTTT. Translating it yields CASSQLNEHTIYF.

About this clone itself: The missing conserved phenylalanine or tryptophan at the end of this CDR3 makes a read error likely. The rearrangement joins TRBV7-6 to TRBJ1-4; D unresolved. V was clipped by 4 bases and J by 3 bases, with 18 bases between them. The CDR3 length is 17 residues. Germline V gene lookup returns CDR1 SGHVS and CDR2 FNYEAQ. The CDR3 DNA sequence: TGTGCCAGCAGCTCTAGTGCCCGGAGAGGTTCTAATGAAAAACTGTTTTCT. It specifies CASSSSARRGSNEKLFS.

CDR3 DNA sequence: TGTGCCAGCAGCTTAGCTCATCGGGCAGGGGGATCCTACGAGCAGTACTTC. Translation gives CASSLAHRAGGSYEQYF. The chain carries TRBV7-2 and TRBJ2-7; 7 bases agree with TRBD1. CDR3 size: 17 residues. Per the germline V gene, CDR1 is SGHTA and CDR2 is FQGNSA. The junction had 9 bases not matched to a gene; V was cut back by 0 bases and J by 1 base. The full variable domain, rest sourced from reference TRBV7-2 and TRBJ2-7, is GAGVSQSPSNKVTEKGKDVELRCDPISGHTALYWYRQSLGQGLEFLIYFQGNSAPDKSGLPSDRFSAERTGGSVSTLTIQRTQQEDSAVYLCASSLAHRAGGSYEQYFGPGTRLTVT.

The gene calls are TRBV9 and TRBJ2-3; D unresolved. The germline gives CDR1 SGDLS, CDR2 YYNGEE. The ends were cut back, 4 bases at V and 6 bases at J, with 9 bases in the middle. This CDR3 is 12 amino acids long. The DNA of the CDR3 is TGTGCCAGCAGCACAATGAAGGATACGCAGTATTTT. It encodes CASSTMKDTQYF.

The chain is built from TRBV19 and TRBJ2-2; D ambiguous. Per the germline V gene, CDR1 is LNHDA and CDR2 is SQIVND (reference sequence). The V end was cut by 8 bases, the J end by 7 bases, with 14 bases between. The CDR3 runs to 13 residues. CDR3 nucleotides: TGTGCCAGTGCCCAATTATTCGGCGGGGAGCTGTTTTTT. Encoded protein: CASAQLFGGELFF.

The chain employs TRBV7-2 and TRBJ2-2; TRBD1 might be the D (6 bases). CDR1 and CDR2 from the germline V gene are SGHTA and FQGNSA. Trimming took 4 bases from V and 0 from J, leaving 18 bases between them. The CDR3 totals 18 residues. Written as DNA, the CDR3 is TGTGCCAGCAGCTCAGCCGGGACCGGGACAACGAACACCGGGGAGCTGTTTTTT. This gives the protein CASSSAGTGTTNTGELFF.

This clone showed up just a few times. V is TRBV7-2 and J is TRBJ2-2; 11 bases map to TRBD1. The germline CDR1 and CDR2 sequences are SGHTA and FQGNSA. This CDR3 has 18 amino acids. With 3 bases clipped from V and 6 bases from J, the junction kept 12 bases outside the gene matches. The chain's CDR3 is CASSFSGQGASFAGELFF. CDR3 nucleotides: TGTGCCAGCAGCTTCAGCGGACAGGGGGCGTCTTTCGCCGGGGAGCTGTTTTTT.

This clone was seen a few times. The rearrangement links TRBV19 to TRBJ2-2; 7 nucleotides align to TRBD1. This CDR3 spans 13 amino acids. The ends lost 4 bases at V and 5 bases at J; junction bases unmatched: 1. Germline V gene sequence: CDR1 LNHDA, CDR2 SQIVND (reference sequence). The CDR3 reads CASSTTGTGELFF. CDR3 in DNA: TGTGCCAGTAGTACGACAGGGACCGGGGAGCTGTTTTTT.

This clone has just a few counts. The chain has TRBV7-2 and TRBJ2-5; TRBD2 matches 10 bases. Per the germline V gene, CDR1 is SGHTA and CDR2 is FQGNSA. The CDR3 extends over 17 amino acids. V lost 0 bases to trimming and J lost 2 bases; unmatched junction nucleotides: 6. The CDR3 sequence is CASSLARLAGAQETQYF. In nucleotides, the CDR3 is TGTGCCAGCAGCTTAGCGCGTCTAGCGGGGGCACAAGAGACCCAGTACTTC.

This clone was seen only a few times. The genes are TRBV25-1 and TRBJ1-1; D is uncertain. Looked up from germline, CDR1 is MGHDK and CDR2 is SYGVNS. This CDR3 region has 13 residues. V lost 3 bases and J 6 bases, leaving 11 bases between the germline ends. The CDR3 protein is CASSERASAEAFF. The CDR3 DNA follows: TGTGCCAGCAGTGAGAGAGCGTCGGCTGAAGCTTTCTTT.

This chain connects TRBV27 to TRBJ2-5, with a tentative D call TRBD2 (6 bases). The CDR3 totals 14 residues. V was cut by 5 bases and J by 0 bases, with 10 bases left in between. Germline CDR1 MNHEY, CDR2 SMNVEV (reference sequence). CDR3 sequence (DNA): TGTGCCAGCAGTCGCCGGGACTACCAAGAGACCCAGTACTTC. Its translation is CASSRRDYQETQYF.

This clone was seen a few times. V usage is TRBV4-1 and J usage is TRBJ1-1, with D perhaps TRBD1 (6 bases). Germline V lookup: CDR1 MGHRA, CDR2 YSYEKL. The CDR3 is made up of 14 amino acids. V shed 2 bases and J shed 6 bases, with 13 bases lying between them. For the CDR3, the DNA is TGCGCCAGCAGCCAACTTACAGGGTTTCCTGAAGCTTTCTTT. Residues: CASSQLTGFPEAFF.

CDR3 protein: CASRGTGGAYNEQFF. Written as DNA, the CDR3 is TGTGCCAGCAGGGGGACTGGCGGGGCTTACAATGAGCAGTTCTTC. The chain recombines TRBV6-5 with TRBJ2-1, with D possibly matching TRBD2 (6 bases). Germline values: CDR1 MNHEY, CDR2 SVGAGI. This CDR3 spans 15 amino acids. Trimming left V 6 bases short and J 4 bases short, with 16 bases between.

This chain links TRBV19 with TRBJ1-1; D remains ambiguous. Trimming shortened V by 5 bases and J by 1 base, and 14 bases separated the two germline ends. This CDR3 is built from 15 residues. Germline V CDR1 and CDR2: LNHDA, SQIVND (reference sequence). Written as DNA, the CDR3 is TGTGCCAGTAGTCCGTACCTGCGATGGAACACTGAAGCTTTCTTT. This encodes CASSPYLRWNTEAFF.

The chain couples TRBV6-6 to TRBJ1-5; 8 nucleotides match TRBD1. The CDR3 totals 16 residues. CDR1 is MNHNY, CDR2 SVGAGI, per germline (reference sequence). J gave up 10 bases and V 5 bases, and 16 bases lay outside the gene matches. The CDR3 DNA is TGTGCCAGCAGTCCCGCCAGGGGGCCTACAATCAGCCCCCAGCATTTT. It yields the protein CASSPARGPTISPQHF.

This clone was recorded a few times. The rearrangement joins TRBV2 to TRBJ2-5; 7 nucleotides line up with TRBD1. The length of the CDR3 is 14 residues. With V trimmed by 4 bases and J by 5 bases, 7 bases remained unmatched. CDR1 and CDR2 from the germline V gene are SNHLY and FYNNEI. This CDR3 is CASSGPDRAETQYF. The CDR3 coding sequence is TGTGCCAGCAGTGGGCCAGACAGGGCCGAGACCCAGTACTTC.

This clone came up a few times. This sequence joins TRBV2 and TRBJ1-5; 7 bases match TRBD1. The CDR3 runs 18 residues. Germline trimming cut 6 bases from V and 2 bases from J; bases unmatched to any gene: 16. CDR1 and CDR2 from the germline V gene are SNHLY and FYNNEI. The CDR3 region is CASSPRGTTGVRNQPQHF. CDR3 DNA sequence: TGTGCCAGCAGCCCAAGAGGTACTACAGGGGTGCGCAATCAGCCCCAGCATTTT.

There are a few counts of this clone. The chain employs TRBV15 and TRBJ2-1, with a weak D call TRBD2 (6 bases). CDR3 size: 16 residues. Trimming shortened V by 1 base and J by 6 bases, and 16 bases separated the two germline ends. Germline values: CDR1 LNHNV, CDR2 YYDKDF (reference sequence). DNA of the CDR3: TGTGCCACCAGCAGAGGGGCCGGACACGGGGGCAATGAGCAGTTCTTC. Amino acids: CATSRGAGHGGNEQFF.

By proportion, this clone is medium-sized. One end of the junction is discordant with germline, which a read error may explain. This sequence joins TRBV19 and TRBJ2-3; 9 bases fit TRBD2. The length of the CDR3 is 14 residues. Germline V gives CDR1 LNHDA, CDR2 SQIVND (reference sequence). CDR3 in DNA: TGTGCCAGTAGGACCGGGACTAGCAGAGATACGCAGTATTTT. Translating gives CASRTGTSRDTQYF.